The clone carrying this T cell receptor (beta chain) was recorded only once. The CDR3 length is 14 residues. V was pared by 3 bases and J by 8 bases, with 13 bases between. Germline V gene data show CDR1 as LNHDA and CDR2 as SQIVND (reference sequence). The sample belongs to a study of blood T cell repertoires in COVID-19. Study overall: The study drew acute and convalescent COVID-19 samples from the United States, Italy and Spain. T cells, B-cell-depleted T cells, or PBMCs supplied cDNA or gDNA.

Authors' data handling: Estimates of nucleated cell counts were drawn from the amplification of reference gene primers. Only in-frame clones appear in the TCRdb table, and some are missing; sequencing was by immunoSEQ multiplex PCR. D and trimming come from the DNA, and the V and J calls and clone size come from that table. The sample yields 200,000 to 300,000 clones, approximately 86% seen once. This clonotype was sampled from a man aged 25-40 years with active or convalescent COVID-19. This sequence joins TRBV19 and TRBJ1-4, with D possibly being TRBD1 (5 bases). Sample: peripheral blood. CDR3 region: CASSMGQTAEKLFF. The CDR3 region has the DNA TGTGCCAGTAGTATGGGCCAGACAGCAGAAAAACTGTTTTTT.